The rows below give T cell receptor beta chains drawn from one sample of a study of Graves' ophthalmopathy and Graves' hyperthyroidism. TCRdb redid the calling of the multiplex PCR reads with MiXCR, one entry per CDR3 protein. The sample carries approximately 1.2 million distinct CDR3 sequences, roughly two fifths recorded once. The sample taken for sequencing was peripheral blood or thyroid tissue (not recorded which). The receptor source for this set is an adult man with Graves' hyperthyroidism. Both conserved end residues are part of each CDR3. The order of the fields is clone size, D gene, V gene, J gene, CDR3 DNA, CDR3 protein. A D gene is named only where the DNA matches it firmly. Not every row has a clone size; where given, it reads once, few, many or a size class.

many,TRBD1,TRBV7-9,TRBJ2-7,TGTGCCAGCAGCTCAAGACAGGGGACAGCGGTGCAGTACTTC,CASSSRQGTAVQYF
.,.,TRBV9,TRBJ1-5,TGTGCCAGCTCACGGGGACTGAGCAATCAGCCCCAGCATTTT,CASSRGLSNQPQHF
many,TRBD1,TRBV5-8,TRBJ1-4,TGTGCCAGCAGCCCGGGACAGAAAGTTGAAAAACTGTTTTTT,CASSPGQKVEKLFF
.,.,TRBV9,TRBJ1-3,TGTGCCAGCAGCGTGATGGCCCCGACCTCTGGAAACACCATATATTTT,CASSVMAPTSGNTIYF
few,TRBD1,TRBV6-5,TRBJ1-2,TGTGCCAGCAGCCCCGGGACAGGCCTATCGTGGTATGGCTACACCTTC,CASSPGTGLSWYGYTF
many,.,TRBV7-2,TRBJ2-2,TGTGCCAGCACCCCGAGGGGGGGGACCTACACCGGGGAGCTGTTTTTT,CASTPRGGTYTGELFF
.,TRBD1,TRBV5-6,TRBJ1-5,TGTGCCAGCAGCGTGACAGGGACGGGGCCCCAGCATTTT,CASSVTGTGPQHF
many,.,TRBV15,TRBJ1-3,TGTGCCACCAGCAGGCCAGGTAGCTCTGGAAACACCATATATTTT,CATSRPGSSGNTIYF
few,.,TRBV19,TRBJ2-2,TGTGCCAGTAGTCTACAATCGAACACCGGGGAGCTGTTTTTT,CASSLQSNTGELFF
few,.,TRBV9,TRBJ1-3,TGTGCCAGCAGCGTAGGGGGTTTTCTTGACACCATATATTTT,CASSVGGFLDTIYF
.,.,TRBV2,TRBJ2-3,TGTGCCAGCAGTGATGGAGTCGCGATGGTGGATACGCAGTATTTT,CASSDGVAMVDTQYF
.,.,TRBV28,TRBJ1-1,TGTGCCAGCAGTCCTACATCCGAGGCTTTCTTT,CASSPTSEAFF
few,TRBD1,TRBV12-3/TRBV12-4,TRBJ1-5,TGTGCCGGCAGTCAGGGACAGGGTAGCAATCAGCCCCAGCATTTT,CAGSQGQGSNQPQHF
many,.,TRBV9,TRBJ2-7,TGTGCCAGCAGCGTAGGGAGTTCCTACGAGCAGTACTTC,CASSVGSSYEQYF
few,.,TRBV7-9,TRBJ2-7,TGTGCCAGCAGCTTCAGTTTTAACGAGCAGTACTTC,CASSFSFNEQYF
many,.,TRBV7-6,TRBJ1-2,TGTGCCAGCAGCGACCAGACGGGACCCTATGGCTACACCTTC,CASSDQTGPYGYTF
.,.,TRBV9,TRBJ2-2,TGTGCCAGCAGCGTAGCGGCAGGGCAATATCCCGGGGAGCTGTTTTTT,CASSVAAGQYPGELFF
many,TRBD1,TRBV29-1,TRBJ1-1,TGCAGCGTGACAGGGGGAAAGGGAACTGAAGCTTTCTTT,CSVTGGKGTEAFF
few,TRBD2,TRBV29-1,TRBJ2-3,TGCAGCGTTGAAGGGACTAGTGGATCCCCAGATACGCAGTATTTT,CSVEGTSGSPDTQYF
few,.,TRBV20-1,TRBJ2-7,TGCAGTGCTACCAGGACACCTAGCTCCTACGAGCAGTACTTC,CSATRTPSSYEQYF
few,.,TRBV20-1,TRBJ1-1,TGCAGTGCCCCGAGTCATACAAGGAAGAACACTGAAGCTTTCTTT,CSAPSHTRKNTEAFF
.,.,TRBV11-2,TRBJ2-5,TGCGCCAGCAGCGTGGTGGCGTTCCAAGAGACCCAGTACTTC,CASSVVAFQETQYF
.,TRBD2,TRBV10-3,TRBJ2-7,TGTGCCATCACTGGACTAGCGGGAGCCTACGAGCAGTACTTC,CAITGLAGAYEQYF